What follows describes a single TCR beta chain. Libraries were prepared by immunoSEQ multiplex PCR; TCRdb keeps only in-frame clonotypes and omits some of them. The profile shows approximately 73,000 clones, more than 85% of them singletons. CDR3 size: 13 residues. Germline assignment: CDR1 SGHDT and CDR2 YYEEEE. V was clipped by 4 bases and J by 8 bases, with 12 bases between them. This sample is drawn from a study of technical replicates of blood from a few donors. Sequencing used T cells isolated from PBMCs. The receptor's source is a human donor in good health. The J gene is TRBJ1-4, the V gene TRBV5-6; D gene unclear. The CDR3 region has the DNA TGTGCCAGCAGCAGATTCCGGGAGGAAAAACTGTTTTTT. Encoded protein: CASSRFREEKLFF.